This T cell receptor (beta chain) was found in a study of T cells in Graves' hyperthyroidism and ophthalmopathy. Researchers amplified the TCR beta CDR3 regions from RNA transcripts. An initial round of RT-PCR targeting the TCR CDR3 relied on the HTBI primer set. TCRdb reprocessed the multiplex PCR reads via MiXCR and lists one record per CDR3 protein. The sample contains around 190,000 distinct CDR3 sequences, about 17% of which appear only once. This CDR3 spans 12 amino acids. The ends were cut back, 7 bases at V and 6 bases at J, with 13 bases in the middle. From germline, CDR1 is MDHEN and CDR2 SYDVKM.

This clonotype was obtained from a woman between 45 and 65 years old with Graves' hyperthyroidism. The chain uses TRBV28 and TRBJ2-7, with D maybe TRBD1 (6 bases). Material for sequencing was blood. The CDR3 loop is CASTLQGSEQYF. For the CDR3, the DNA is TGTGCCAGCACCTTACAGGGTTCCGAGCAGTACTTC.